Below are 31 T cell receptor beta chains sequenced from a single sample in a study of blood T cells in healthy people across ages. The authors ran a second PCR of roughly 6 to 11 cycles using a sample-barcoded 5' primer and a J-beta primer mix. Via MiXCR, TCRdb re-called the 5' RACE reads, giving one row per CDR3 protein. The repertoire consists of some 750,000 distinct CDR3 sequences, with about a fifth occurring once and the leading ten covering approximately 20%. The sequenced material came from blood. These receptors all come from a man between 65 and 85 years old in good health.

J is TRBJ1-1 and V is TRBV7-2, with D unclear. Germline CDR1 is SGHTA and CDR2 is FQGNSA. This CDR3 is built from 14 residues. Trimming shortened V by 7 bases and J by 1 base, and 13 bases separated the two germline ends. The CDR3 DNA follows: TGTGCCAGCACCGACCACGGGCAGAACACTGAAGCTTTCTTT. It specifies CASTDHGQNTEAFF.

This clonotype was detected only a few times. At one end, the junction sequence differs from germline, possibly due to a read error. V usage is TRBV7-8 and J usage is TRBJ1-3, with 10 bases matching TRBD1. Germline CDR1 and CDR2: SGHVS and FQNEAQ. This CDR3 contains 17 residues. The CDR3 sequence is CASSLRRDRGTGNTTYF. The CDR3 DNA reads as TGTGCCAGCAGCTTAAGGAGGGACAGGGGCACTGGAAACACCACATATTTT.

This chain joins TRBV27 and TRBJ2-2; D call uncertain. V lost 5 bases, J lost 4 bases, and 8 bases lay in between. The CDR3 loop spans 13 amino acids. From germline, CDR1 is MNHEY and CDR2 SMNVEV (reference sequence). The CDR3: CASSPRLTGELFF. CDR3 in DNA: TGTGCCAGCAGTCCCCGTCTCACCGGGGAGCTGTTTTTT.

The rearrangement links TRBV9 to TRBJ2-1; no firm D call. Per germline, CDR1 SGDLS and CDR2 YYNGEE. This CDR3 comprises 15 residues. Between the trimmed V and J ends, which lost 2 bases and 9 bases, there was a span of 18 bases. In DNA form, the CDR3 reads TGTGCCAGCAGCGTGACGGTCGGAAAAGTGGGTGAGCAGTTCTTC. Its translation is CASSVTVGKVGEQFF. Variable domain in full (rest from reference TRBV9 and TRBJ2-1): DSGVTQTPKHLITATGQRVTLRCSPRSGDLSVYWYQQSLDQGLQFLIQYYNGEERAKGNILERFSAQQFPDLHSELNLSSLELGDSALYFCASSVTVGKVGEQFFGPGTRLTVL.

The gene calls are TRBV7-6 and TRBJ2-5; D possibly matches TRBD1 or TRBD2 (6 bases each). Gene TRBJ2-1 matches the end of the DNA better, so the J call may be wrong. The CDR3 loop spans 12 amino acids. CDR1 is SGHVS and CDR2 is FNYEAQ in the germline V gene. The CDR3 spells CASEVGGHEQFF. CDR3 DNA: TGTGCCAGCGAGGTGGGGGGCCATGAGCAGTTCTTC.

This clonotype was observed a few times. The chain uses TRBV6-1 and TRBJ1-2; 7 nucleotides agree with TRBD1. The CDR3 loop spans 15 amino acids. J lost 0 bases, V lost 3 bases, and 4 bases had no gene match. Germline CDR1 and CDR2: MNHNS and SASEGT. This chain's CDR3 is CASSETRGANYGYTF. CDR3 bases: TGTGCCAGCAGTGAGACCAGGGGGGCTAACTATGGCTACACCTTC.

CDR3 protein: CASTAEWTAHGGYTF. For the CDR3, the DNA is TGTGCCAGCACGGCCGAGTGGACAGCCCATGGAGGCTACACCTTC. The genes are TRBV5-5 and TRBJ1-2; D might be TRBD1 (6 bases). V shed 6 bases and J shed 8 bases, with 23 bases lying between them. Looked up from germline, CDR1 is SGHKS and CDR2 is YYEKEE (reference sequence). This CDR3 has 15 amino acids.

This clonotype has more than one count but fewer than ten. The gene calls are TRBV5-6 and TRBJ1-2; D might be TRBD1 (6 bases). V was pared by 2 bases and J by 4 bases, with 15 bases between. CDR1 is SGHDT, CDR2 YYEEEE, per germline. The CDR3 is made up of 15 amino acids. The DNA of the CDR3 is TGTGCCAGCAGCTTTACGATACAGGGAAGCTATGGCTACACCTTC. Protein sequence: CASSFTIQGSYGYTF.

The V call is TRBV9, the J call TRBJ2-7; 7 nucleotides line up with TRBD2. The CDR3 covers 14 residues. Germline V gives CDR1 SGDLS, CDR2 YYNGEE. V lost 0 bases to trimming and J lost 6 bases; unmatched junction nucleotides: 6. CDR3 loop: CASSVDVTSREQYV. CDR3 in DNA: TGTGCCAGCAGCGTAGACGTGACTAGCCGCGAGCAGTACGTC.

In this sample, this clonotype turned up many times. The gene calls are TRBV6-6 and TRBJ2-6, with no clear D. Germline lookup yields CDR1 MNHNY and CDR2 SVGAGI (reference sequence). V gave up 3 bases and J gave up 1 base, with 1 base separating them. The length of the CDR3 is 13 residues. The chain's CDR3 is CASSYSGANVLTF. CDR3 DNA: TGTGCCAGCAGTTATTCTGGGGCCAACGTCCTGACTTTC.

This chain connects TRBV27 to TRBJ2-7; D not resolved. CDR3 size: 16 residues. Between the trimmed V and J ends, which lost 5 bases and 1 base, there was a span of 18 bases. Germline V lookup: CDR1 MNHEY, CDR2 SMNVEV (reference sequence). The CDR3 DNA reads TGTGCCAGCAGTCTAAACGGACCCAACCCTTCCTACGAGCAGTACTTC. Its translation is CASSLNGPNPSYEQYF.

In its sample, this clonotype was seen once. The chain uses TRBV7-9 and TRBJ2-4, with D maybe TRBD2 (6 bases). Germline V gives CDR1 SEHNR, CDR2 FQNEAQ (reference sequence). V lost 1 base and J lost 8, with 6 bases in between. The CDR3 is 12 residues long. CDR3: CASSLGGDIQYF. CDR3 bases: TGTGCCAGCAGCTTAGGCGGGGACATTCAGTACTTC.

The sample holds many counts of this clonotype. V and J are TRBV12-3 or TRBV12-4 and TRBJ2-5; weak D call: TRBD2 (6 bases). The CDR3 length is 15 residues. The germline V and J ends were trimmed by 5 bases and 2 bases, with 15 bases remaining between them. The CDR3 sequence: CASSTTRTTQETQYF. CDR3 sequence (DNA): TGTGCCAGCAGTACGACAAGGACTACTCAAGAGACCCAGTACTTC.

V is TRBV7-8 and J is TRBJ2-5; 9 positions match TRBD2. Germline CDR1 is SGHVS and CDR2 is FQNEAQ. CDR3 size: 16 residues. Trimming took 2 bases from V and 3 from J; bases not matched to a gene: 7. The DNA of the CDR3 is TGTGCCAGCAGCTTAAACCTAGCGGGGTCGGAAGAGACCCAGTACTTC. This codes for CASSLNLAGSEETQYF.

This clonotype was observed a few times. The rearrangement uses TRBV3-1 and TRBJ2-7; TRBD2 might be the D (7 bases). Gene TRBJ2-5 matches the end of the DNA better, so the J call may be wrong. Germline values: CDR1 LGHDT, CDR2 YNNKEL (reference sequence). The CDR3 runs to 14 residues. The DNA of the CDR3 is TGTGCCAGCAGCCAAAGGGGGGGAACGGAGACCCAGTACTTC. Translating gives CASSQRGGTETQYF.

This clonotype was seen a few times. V usage is TRBV7-8 and J usage is TRBJ1-2; tentatively, D is TRBD1 (6 bases). Germline CDR1 reads SGHVS; CDR2 reads FQNEAQ. The CDR3 runs 15 residues. V was clipped by 8 bases and J by 0 bases, with 16 bases between them. This chain's CDR3 is CASYPWGGSNYGYTF. In DNA, the CDR3 is TGTGCCAGCTACCCCTGGGGGGGCTCTAACTATGGCTACACCTTC.

This clonotype was counted only a few times. This sequence joins TRBV11-2 and TRBJ1-2; perhaps TRBD1 as D (6 bases). This CDR3 contains 13 residues. CDR1 and CDR2 (germline): SGHAT, FQNNGV. Deletions cut 5 bases from V and 8 bases from J, with 15 bases between. The CDR3 region has the DNA TGTGCCAGCAGCCCCTCCTCCCAGGGGGGCTACACCTTC. Its translation is CASSPSSQGGYTF.

This clonotype has ten or more counts. This chain connects TRBV2 to TRBJ1-4, with D possibly matching TRBD1 (6 bases). Trimming took off 3 bases at V and 2 bases at J, with 13 bases between the two ends. CDR1 SNHLY and CDR2 FYNNEI come from the germline V gene. The CDR3 consists of 16 residues. This chain's CDR3 is CASSDGSGQTNEKLFF. The CDR3, as DNA: TGTGCCAGCAGTGATGGTAGCGGACAGACTAATGAAAAACTGTTTTTT.

This clonotype appeared many times. The J gene is TRBJ2-3, the V gene TRBV20-1; a possible D gene is TRBD2 (5 bases). With 1 base removed from V and 7 bases from J, the gap between germline ends came to 12 bases. Germline V gene data show CDR1 as DFQATT and CDR2 as SNEGSKA (reference sequence). This CDR3 spans 13 amino acids. The CDR3 here is CSARARLANTQYF. The DNA for the CDR3 is TGCAGTGCTAGAGCTAGGCTAGCCAATACGCAGTATTTT.

This clonotype was recorded a few times. The chain joins TRBV20-1 to TRBJ2-3, with 8 bases matching TRBD1. The CDR3 loop spans 16 amino acids. The trim removed 3 bases at V and 1 base at J, leaving 9 bases unmatched. Germline CDR1 is DFQATT and CDR2 is SNEGSKA (reference sequence). CDR3 in amino acids: CSASHIPGQGTDTQYF. In DNA, the CDR3 is TGCAGTGCTAGTCATATCCCGGGACAGGGCACAGATACGCAGTATTTT.

The CDR3 protein is CASSPGGLRTEAFF. In DNA form, the CDR3 reads TGCGCCAGCAGCCCGGGGGGACTCCGCACTGAAGCTTTCTTT. The J gene is TRBJ1-1, the V gene TRBV5-1, with D possibly being TRBD1 (5 bases). Trimming removed 4 bases at V and 4 bases at J, with 14 bases between. The CDR3 contains 14 residues. The germline CDR1 and CDR2 sequences are SGHRS and YFSETQ.

This clonotype appeared once. J is TRBJ1-3 and V is TRBV6-6; tentatively, D is TRBD1 (5 bases). V was pared by 0 bases and J by 9 bases, with 15 bases between. CDR1 MNHNY and CDR2 SVGAGI come from the germline V gene (reference sequence). This CDR3 has 15 residues. The CDR3 DNA reads TGTGCCAGCAGTTACTCAGCAGGGCTAGACGGCACCATATATTTT. It specifies CASSYSAGLDGTIYF.

In its sample, this clonotype was seen many times. This chain uses TRBV4-3 with TRBJ2-1; D unclear. The CDR3 runs 13 residues. V shed 1 base and J shed 8 bases, with 9 bases lying between them. Germline CDR1 and CDR2: LGHNA and YSLEER. Here the CDR3 reads CASSQVVTYEQFF. The CDR3 DNA reads as TGCGCCAGCAGCCAAGTTGTGACCTATGAGCAGTTCTTC.

This clonotype was observed a few times. This chain links TRBV12-3 or TRBV12-4 with TRBJ2-5; 7 nucleotides align to TRBD2. Losses at the gene ends were 3 bases for V and 4 bases for J; bases not matched to a gene: 5. This CDR3 has 14 residues. CDR3 bases: TGTGCCAGCAGTTTTACTAGCGAAGGAGAGACCCAGTACTTC. It is translated as CASSFTSEGETQYF.

The rearrangement links TRBV29-1 to TRBJ1-1, with 9 bases matching TRBD1. This CDR3 comprises 13 residues. J gave up 4 bases and V 4 bases, and 4 bases lay outside the gene matches. CDR1 is SQVTM and CDR2 is ANQGSEA in the germline V gene. The DNA for the CDR3 is TGCAGCGTTGCTACAGGGGGCATCACTGAAGCTTTCTTT. Protein sequence: CSVATGGITEAFF.

This clonotype was counted only a few times. V usage is TRBV20-1 and J usage is TRBJ2-1; tentative D call: TRBD2 (5 bases). Germline V gene sequence: CDR1 DFQATT, CDR2 SNEGSKA (reference sequence). V was cut by 0 bases and J by 0 bases, with 6 bases left in between. CDR3 size: 14 residues. As DNA, the CDR3 is TGCAGTGCTAGAGATGGGAGCTCCTACAATGAGCAGTTCTTC. Encoded protein: CSARDGSSYNEQFF.

V is TRBV12-3 or TRBV12-4 and J is TRBJ2-2; either TRBD1 or TRBD2 may fit D (5 bases each). This CDR3 spans 15 amino acids. Trimming shortened V by 2 bases and J by 6 bases, and 13 bases separated the two germline ends. This chain's CDR3 is CASSLTHGAPGELFF. In nucleotides, the CDR3 is TGTGCCAGCAGTTTAACTCACGGGGCCCCCGGGGAGCTGTTTTTT.

This clonotype was picked up many times. The chain combines TRBV12-3 or TRBV12-4 with TRBJ1-5, with 7 bases aligning to TRBD1. With 5 bases clipped from V and 9 bases from J, the junction kept 10 bases outside the gene matches. The CDR3 covers 14 residues. CDR3 amino acids: CASSPRTGWGPQHF. The CDR3 DNA follows: TGTGCCAGCAGTCCCAGGACAGGTTGGGGGCCCCAGCATTTT.

V gene TRBV7-2 combines with J gene TRBJ2-7; 9 bases map to TRBD2. The V and J ends lost 1 base and 2 bases, in that order; junction bases with no gene match: 3. The CDR3 consists of 15 residues. Looked up from germline, CDR1 is SGHTA and CDR2 is FQGNSA. The CDR3 reads CASSLGAGGAYEQYV. The CDR3 DNA sequence: TGTGCCAGCAGCTTAGGGGCGGGAGGGGCCTACGAGCAGTACGTC.

This clonotype was seen more than once but under ten times. J is TRBJ2-2 and V is TRBV29-1; TRBD1 matches at 9 bases. CDR3 length equals 14 residues. V was pared by 7 bases and J by 5 bases, with 8 bases of the junction left unmatched. Per germline, CDR1 SQVTM and CDR2 ANQGSEA. DNA for the CDR3: TGCAGCGCCCTTCCGGGACAGGGAACCGGGGAGCTGTTTTTT. It encodes CSALPGQGTGELFF.

This clonotype was counted at least ten times. The V call is TRBV20-1, the J call TRBJ2-1; 9 bases are a match to TRBD1. The CDR3 sequence is 13 residues long. Trimming at V came to 4 bases and at J to 7 bases, leaving 5 bases not matched to a gene. Germline values: CDR1 DFQATT, CDR2 SNEGSKA (reference sequence). In DNA, the CDR3 is TGCAGTGCTAAAAAGACAGGGGGAAATGAGCAGTTCTTC. As protein: CSAKKTGGNEQFF.